The 24 T cell receptor beta chains in this list originate from one sample, sequenced in a study of T cell changes during pregnancy in multiple sclerosis. Sequenced by immunoSEQ multiplex PCR; TCRdb stores in-frame clones only, minus some. The table includes fewer than 80,000 clones, 94% detected once. The sample here was CD4+ T cells from peripheral blood mononuclear cells, taken after pregnancy. All receptors derive from a female donor with multiple sclerosis, enrolled in a pregnancy study.

The chain couples TRBV10-3 to TRBJ2-3; 7 bases agree with TRBD2. Trimming took 10 bases from V and 14 from J; bases not matched to a gene: 12. CDR3 size: 11 residues. Per the germline V gene, CDR1 is ENHRY and CDR2 is SYGVKD. The CDR3 nucleotides read TGTGCCACCTCTCTAGGACTAGAAGTGTATTTT. Translation: CATSLGLEVYF.

V gene TRBV18 combines with J gene TRBJ1-2, with 9 positions matching TRBD1. Germline V CDR1 and CDR2: KGHSH, LQKENI. The CDR3 runs 15 residues. V trimming: 1 base; J trimming: 8 bases; junction bases outside the gene matches: 8. CDR3 in DNA: TGTGCCAGCTCACCACTAGAGACAGGGGGAAACGGCTACACCTTC. It specifies CASSPLETGGNGYTF.

About this clone itself: This sample also contains other DNA sequences that code for the same CDR3. V is TRBV7-9 and J is TRBJ1-5; D is ambiguous. This CDR3 contains 13 residues. Trimming took 2 bases from V and 1 from J, leaving 3 bases between them. In germline, CDR1 is SEHNR, CDR2 FQNEAQ (reference sequence). The chain's CDR3 is CASSLSSNQPQHF. CDR3 nucleotides: TGTGCCAGCAGCTTATCGAGCAATCAGCCCCAGCATTTT.

As DNA, the CDR3 is TGTGCCAGCAGCCAGCGGGACGGCCCTGAAGCTTTCTTT. As protein: CASSQRDGPEAFF. The V call is TRBV4-2, the J call TRBJ1-1, with D possibly matching TRBD1 (5 bases). Trimming removed 3 bases at V and 6 bases at J, with 11 bases between. In germline, CDR1 is LGHNA, CDR2 YNFKEQ. This CDR3 is 13 amino acids long.

This chain links TRBV28 with TRBJ2-7, with 8 bases identical to TRBD1. The germline CDR1 and CDR2 sequences are MDHEN and SYDVKM. The junction had 7 bases not matched to a gene; V was cut back by 2 bases and J by 4 bases. The CDR3 totals 15 residues. CDR3 nucleotide sequence: TGTGCCAGCAGTTTACCAGGGACAGGACCGTACGAGCAGTACTTC. Translated: CASSLPGTGPYEQYF.

This chain's CDR3 is CASSLIQGGTEAFF. As DNA, the CDR3 is TGTGCCAGCAGCTTAATACAGGGGGGCACTGAAGCTTTCTTT. V is TRBV11-2 and J is TRBJ1-1; the match to TRBD1 covers 8 bases. This CDR3 comprises 14 residues. V lost 2 bases, J lost 4 bases, and 3 bases stayed unmatched. The germline CDR1 and CDR2 sequences are SGHAT and FQNNGV.

The chain couples TRBV2 to TRBJ1-3; D ambiguous. This CDR3 has 17 amino acids. V shed 2 bases and J shed 8 bases, with 22 bases lying between them. From germline, CDR1 is SNHLY and CDR2 FYNNEI. The CDR3 DNA is TGTGCCAGCAGTGAATCCAAGGGCAGCGGCGGTGTGTACACCATATATTTT. Its translation is CASSESKGSGGVYTIYF.

The chain employs TRBV28 and TRBJ2-1; the D gene is possibly TRBD1 (5 bases). There are 15 residues in the CDR3. CDR1 is MDHEN, CDR2 SYDVKM, per germline. V gave up 2 bases and J gave up 0 bases, with 8 bases separating them. DNA for the CDR3: TGTGCCAGCAGTTTAGGCCAGGGCTCCTACAATGAGCAGTTCTTC. Protein sequence: CASSLGQGSYNEQFF.

The CDR3 DNA reads as TGTGCCAGCAGCGTCGACTTGACAGGGAGCCCTGGAAACACCATATATTTT. Its protein is CASSVDLTGSPGNTIYF. The gene calls are TRBV9 and TRBJ1-3, with 7 bases identical to TRBD1. The V gene end was trimmed by 2 bases and the J gene end by 2 bases; junction bases not matched to a gene: 10. CDR3 length equals 17 residues. Germline V gives CDR1 SGDLS, CDR2 YYNGEE.

This sequence joins TRBV4-3 and TRBJ2-7; unclear D gene. Trimming shortened V by 1 base and J by 6 bases, and 13 bases separated the two germline ends. The CDR3 has 14 amino acids. Germline V gene lookup returns CDR1 LGHNA and CDR2 YSLEER. This CDR3 is CASSQAILTGEQYF. The DNA of the CDR3 is TGCGCCAGCAGCCAAGCGATACTTACGGGCGAGCAGTACTTC.

The chain joins TRBV4-3 to TRBJ1-2, with TRBD1 matching over 7 bases. V was clipped by 0 bases and J by 5 bases; unmatched bases: 6. The CDR3 contains 15 residues. Germline V gives CDR1 LGHNA, CDR2 YSLEER. In nucleotides, the CDR3 is TGCGCCAGCAGCCAAGATTTACGGACAGGATATGGCTACACCTTC. This translates into CASSQDLRTGYGYTF.

The genes are TRBV5-1 and TRBJ1-2, with 7 bases aligning to TRBD1. After removal of 1 base from V and 7 bases from J, the junction contained 4 bases not matched to a gene. The CDR3 is 13 amino acids. Germline assignment: CDR1 SGHRS and CDR2 YFSETQ. The CDR3 sequence is CASSLKGQFGYTF. CDR3 DNA sequence: TGCGCCAGCAGCTTGAAGGGACAGTTTGGCTACACCTTC.

The CDR3 DNA sequence: TGTGCCAGCAGGTCCGGGGGAGATACGCAGTATTTT. It is translated as CASRSGGDTQYF. The chain couples TRBV7-2 to TRBJ2-3; TRBD2 is a possible D gene (6 bases). The CDR3 extends over 12 amino acids. Germline loops: CDR1 SGHTA, CDR2 FQGNSA. Trimming cost V 6 bases and J 5 bases, with 9 bases left between them.

The chain carries TRBV18 and TRBJ2-5, with 8 bases matching TRBD1. The CDR3 spans 13 residues. CDR1 is KGHSH, CDR2 LQKENI, per germline. J gave up 1 base and V 7 bases, and 2 bases lay outside the gene matches. This CDR3 reads CASLGQAQETQYF. As DNA, the CDR3 is TGTGCCAGCTTGGGACAGGCCCAAGAGACCCAGTACTTC.

V is TRBV19 and J is TRBJ2-1, with 13 bases lining up with TRBD2. This CDR3 region has 15 residues. Trimming took 6 bases from V and 9 from J; bases not matched to a gene: 8. Germline CDR1 is LNHDA and CDR2 is SQIVND (reference sequence). CDR3 loop: CASSLLAGGPGEQFF. The CDR3 DNA reads TGTGCCAGTAGCCTACTAGCGGGAGGGCCTGGTGAGCAGTTCTTC.

The chain is built from TRBV30 and TRBJ2-3, with 9 bases fitting TRBD2. From germline, CDR1 is GTSNPN and CDR2 SVGIG (reference sequence). The V segment lost 1 base and the J segment 1 base; nucleotides outside the gene matches: 3. This CDR3 spans 15 amino acids. CDR3: CAWSGSGRGTDTQYF. CDR3 coding DNA: TGTGCCTGGAGTGGTAGCGGGAGAGGCACAGATACGCAGTATTTT.

The V call is TRBV28, the J call TRBJ1-1; 7 bases line up with TRBD1. The CDR3 has 13 amino acids. The V segment lost 2 bases and the J segment 10 bases; nucleotides outside the gene matches: 7. CDR1 and CDR2 (germline): MDHEN, SYDVKM. For the CDR3, the DNA is TGTGCCAGCAGTTTAGTAGGGGGCAGGTTAGCTTTCTTT. Its translation is CASSLVGGRLAFF.

The chain links TRBV28 to TRBJ1-1, with no clear D. Looked up from germline, CDR1 is MDHEN and CDR2 is SYDVKM. This CDR3 has 13 amino acids. Deletions cut 3 bases from V and 4 bases from J, with 9 bases between. CDR3 in amino acids: CASSLWASTEAFF. The CDR3 DNA sequence: TGTGCCAGCAGTTTGTGGGCCAGCACTGAAGCTTTCTTT.

As to this clone: The conserved phenylalanine or tryptophan normally closing the CDR3 is absent here, so this likely arose from a read error. It is unclear where the CDR3 begins or ends on the DNA, so no DNA is shown, and the CDR3 is as TCRdb lists it. The chain couples TRBV11-3 to TRBJ1-3. The CDR3 spans 11 amino acids, including both terminal residues. Per germline, CDR1 SGHNT and CDR2 YENEEA. CDR3 sequence reads: CASSLARRPKG.

The chain employs TRBV4-2 and TRBJ2-6; the match to TRBD1 covers 9 bases. CDR3 length equals 19 residues. V gave up 4 bases and J gave up 0 bases; unmatched junction bases: 10. The V gene's germline CDR1 is LGHNA and CDR2 YNFKEQ. CDR3 amino acids: CASSLGQGQGISGANVLTF. The CDR3 nucleotides read TGTGCCAGCAGCCTCGGCCAGGGACAGGGCATCTCTGGGGCCAACGTCCTGACTTTC.

The gene calls are TRBV6-4 and TRBJ1-5; 9 bases fit TRBD1. J gave up 4 bases and V 4 bases, and 5 bases lay outside the gene matches. The CDR3 contains 15 residues. Germline V gene sequence: CDR1 MRHNA, CDR2 SNTAGT. In nucleotides, the CDR3 is TGTGCCAGCAGTGGTCTACAGGGGGCAAATCAGCCCCAGCATTTT. The encoded protein is CASSGLQGANQPQHF.

V is TRBV6-6 and J is TRBJ2-2; D possibly corresponds to TRBD1 (5 bases). Germline assignment: CDR1 MNHNY and CDR2 SVGAGI (reference sequence). The CDR3 extends over 14 amino acids. V dropped 6 bases and J dropped 4 bases, with 12 bases sitting between them. CDR3 loop: CASRAGYRTGELFF. The CDR3 DNA is TGTGCCAGCAGGGCAGGGTACCGCACCGGGGAGCTGTTTTTT.

The rearrangement joins TRBV11-3 to TRBJ2-3, with 8 positions matching TRBD2. The CDR3 totals 12 residues. With V trimmed by 5 bases and J by 10 bases, 5 bases remained unmatched. CDR1 and CDR2 (germline): SGHNT, YENEEA. In DNA form, the CDR3 reads TGTGCCAGCAGCAGAGCGGGAGCTGCGCAGTATTTT. Amino acid sequence: CASSRAGAAQYF.

The CDR3 is CASSPGGLGNTIYF. The CDR3 DNA follows: TGTGCCAGCAGCCCGGGGGGGCTTGGAAACACCATATATTTT. The chain joins TRBV7-9 to TRBJ1-3; D perhaps matches TRBD1 (6 bases). The germline V gene has CDR1 SEHNR and CDR2 FQNEAQ (reference sequence). V was cut by 5 bases and J by 3 bases, with 11 bases left in between. The CDR3 sequence is 14 residues long.